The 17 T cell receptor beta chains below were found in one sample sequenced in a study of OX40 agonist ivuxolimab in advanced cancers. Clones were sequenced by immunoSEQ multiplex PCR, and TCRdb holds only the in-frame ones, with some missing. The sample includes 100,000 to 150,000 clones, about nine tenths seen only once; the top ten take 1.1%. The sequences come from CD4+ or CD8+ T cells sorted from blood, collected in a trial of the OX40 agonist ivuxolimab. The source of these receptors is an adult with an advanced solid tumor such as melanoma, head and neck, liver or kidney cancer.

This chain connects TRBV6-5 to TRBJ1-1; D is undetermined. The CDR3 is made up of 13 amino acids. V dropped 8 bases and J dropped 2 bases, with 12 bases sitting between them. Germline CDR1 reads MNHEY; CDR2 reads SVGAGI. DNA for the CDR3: TGTGCCAGCGCCCGTTGGGTTAACACTGAAGCTTTCTTT. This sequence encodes CASARWVNTEAFF.

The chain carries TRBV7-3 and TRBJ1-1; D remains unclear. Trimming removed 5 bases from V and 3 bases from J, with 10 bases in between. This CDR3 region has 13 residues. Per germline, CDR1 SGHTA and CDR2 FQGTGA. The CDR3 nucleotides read TGTGCCAGCAGCCCCCTTAGGTACACTGAAGCTTTCTTT. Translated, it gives CASSPLRYTEAFF.

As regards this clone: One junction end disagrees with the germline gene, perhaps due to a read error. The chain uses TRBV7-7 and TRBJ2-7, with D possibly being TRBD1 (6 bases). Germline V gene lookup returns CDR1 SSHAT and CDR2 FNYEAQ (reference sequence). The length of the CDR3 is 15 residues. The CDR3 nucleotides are TGTGCTAGCAGCTTAGCGTTGGGGGCAGCCTACGAGCAGTACTTC. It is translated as CASSLALGAAYEQYF.

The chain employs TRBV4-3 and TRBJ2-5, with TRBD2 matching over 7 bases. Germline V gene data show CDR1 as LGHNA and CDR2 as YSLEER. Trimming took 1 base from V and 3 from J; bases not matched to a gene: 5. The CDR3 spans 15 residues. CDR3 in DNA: TGCGCCAGCAGCCAAGTAGCAGCGGGAAAAGAGACCCAGTACTTC. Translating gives CASSQVAAGKETQYF.

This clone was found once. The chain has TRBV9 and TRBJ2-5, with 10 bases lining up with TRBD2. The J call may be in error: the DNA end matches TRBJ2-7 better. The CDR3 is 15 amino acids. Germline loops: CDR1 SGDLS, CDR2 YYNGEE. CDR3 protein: CASSIGASGRYEQYF. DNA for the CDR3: TGTGCCAGCAGCATCGGGGCTAGCGGGAGATACGAGCAGTACTTC.

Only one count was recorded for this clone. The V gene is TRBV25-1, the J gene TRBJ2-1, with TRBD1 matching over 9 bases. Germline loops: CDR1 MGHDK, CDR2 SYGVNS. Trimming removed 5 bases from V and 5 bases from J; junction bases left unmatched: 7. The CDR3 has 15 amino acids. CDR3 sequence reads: CASSRGTGQNNEQFF. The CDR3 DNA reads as TGTGCCAGCAGTAGAGGGACAGGGCAGAACAATGAGCAGTTCTTC.

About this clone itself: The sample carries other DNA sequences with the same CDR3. The CDR3 nucleotides are TGTGCCAGCAGCTTGCCGGGGGGCTCCTACGAGCAGTACTTC. It translates to CASSLPGGSYEQYF. V gene TRBV13 combines with J gene TRBJ2-7; 7 bases line up with TRBD2. Germline assignment: CDR1 PRHDT and CDR2 FYEKMQ (reference sequence). The CDR3 is 14 residues long. V was pared by 3 bases and J by 0 bases, with 2 bases of the junction left unmatched. Based on the CDR3 plus reference TRBV13 and TRBJ2-7, the full variable domain is AAGVIQSPRHLIKEKRETATLKCYPIPRHDTVYWYQQGPGQDPQFLISFYEKMQSDKGSIPDRFSAQQFSDYHSELNMSSLELGDSALYFCASSLPGGSYEQYFGPGTRLTVT.

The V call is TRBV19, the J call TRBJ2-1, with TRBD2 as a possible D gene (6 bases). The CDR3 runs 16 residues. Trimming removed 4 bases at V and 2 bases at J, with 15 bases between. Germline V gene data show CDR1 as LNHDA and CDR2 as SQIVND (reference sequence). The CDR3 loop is CASSNPAGPAYNEQFF. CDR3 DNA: TGTGCCAGTAGTAACCCAGCGGGTCCCGCCTACAATGAGCAGTTCTTC. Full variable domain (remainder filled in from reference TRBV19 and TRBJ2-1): DGGITQSPKYLFRKEGQNVTLSCEQNLNHDAMYWYRQDPGQGLRLIYYSQIVNDFQKGDIAEGYSVSREKKESFPLTVTSAQKNPTAFYLCASSNPAGPAYNEQFFGPGTRLTVL.

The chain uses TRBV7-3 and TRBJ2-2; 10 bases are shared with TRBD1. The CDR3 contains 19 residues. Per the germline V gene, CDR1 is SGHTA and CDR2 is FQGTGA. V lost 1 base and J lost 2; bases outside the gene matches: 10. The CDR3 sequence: CASSLIAIRTGGNTGELFF. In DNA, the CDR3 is TGTGCCAGCAGCTTAATCGCAATCCGGACAGGGGGAAACACCGGGGAGCTGTTTTTT. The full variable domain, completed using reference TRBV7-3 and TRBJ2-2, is GAGVSQTPSNKVTEKGKYVELRCDPISGHTALYWYRQSLGQGPEFLIYFQGTGAADDSGLPNDRFFAVRPEGSVSTLKIQRTERGDSAVYLCASSLIAIRTGGNTGELFFGEGSRLTVL.

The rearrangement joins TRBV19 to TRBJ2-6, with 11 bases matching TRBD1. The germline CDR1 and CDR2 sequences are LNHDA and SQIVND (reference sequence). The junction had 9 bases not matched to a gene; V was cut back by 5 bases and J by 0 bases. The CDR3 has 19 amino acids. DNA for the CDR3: TGTGCCAGTAGTCCCGGGACAGGGGGAAAAAGCTCTGGGGCCAACGTCCTGACTTTC. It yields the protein CASSPGTGGKSSGANVLTF.

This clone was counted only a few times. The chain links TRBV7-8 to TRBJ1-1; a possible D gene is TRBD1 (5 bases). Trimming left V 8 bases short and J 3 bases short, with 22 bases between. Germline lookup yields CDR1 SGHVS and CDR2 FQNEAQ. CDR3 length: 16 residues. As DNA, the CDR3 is TGTGCCAGCTACCCCTCCTTAGGCCGGGGGGACACTGAAGCTTTCTTT. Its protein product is CASYPSLGRGDTEAFF.

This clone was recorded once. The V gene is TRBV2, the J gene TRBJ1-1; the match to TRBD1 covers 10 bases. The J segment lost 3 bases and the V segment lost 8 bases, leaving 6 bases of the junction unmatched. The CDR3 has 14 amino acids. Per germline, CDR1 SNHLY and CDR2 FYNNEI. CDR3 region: CASVSGTGDTEAFF. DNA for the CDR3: TGTGCCAGCGTGAGTGGGACAGGGGACACTGAAGCTTTCTTT.

The CDR3 here is CASRRGAGPENTEAFF. The CDR3 region has the DNA TGTGCCAGCAGACGAGGAGCGGGGCCCGAGAACACTGAAGCTTTCTTT. The V gene is TRBV7-8, the J gene TRBJ1-1, with D possibly TRBD1 on 5 matching bases. V lost 6 bases and J 1 base, leaving 18 bases between the germline ends. Germline CDR1 and CDR2: SGHVS and FQNEAQ. CDR3 length equals 16 residues. Full variable domain (rest looked up from reference TRBV7-8 and TRBJ1-1): GAGVSQSPRYKVAKRGQDVALRCDPISGHVSLFWYQQALGQGPEFLTYFQNEAQLDKSGLPSDRFFAERPEGSVSTLKIQRTQQEDSAVYLCASRRGAGPENTEAFFGQGTRLTVV.

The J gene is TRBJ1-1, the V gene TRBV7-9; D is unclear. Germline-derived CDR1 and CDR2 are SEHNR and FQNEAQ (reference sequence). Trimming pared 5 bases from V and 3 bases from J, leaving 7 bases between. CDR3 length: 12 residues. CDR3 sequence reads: CASSVGDTEAFF. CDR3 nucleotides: TGTGCCAGCAGCGTCGGGGACACTGAAGCTTTCTTT. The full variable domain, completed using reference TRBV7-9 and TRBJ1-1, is DTGVSQNPRHKITKRGQNVTFRCDPISEHNRLYWYRQTLGQGPEFLTYFQNEAQLEKSRLLSDRFSAERPKGSFSTLEIQRTEQGDSAMYLCASSVGDTEAFFGQGTRLTVV.

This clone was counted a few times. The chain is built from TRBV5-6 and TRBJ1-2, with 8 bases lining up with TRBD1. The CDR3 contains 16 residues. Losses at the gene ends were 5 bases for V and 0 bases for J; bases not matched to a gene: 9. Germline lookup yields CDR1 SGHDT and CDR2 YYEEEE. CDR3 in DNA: TGTGCCAGCAGGAAACAGGGGGACCAGGCTAACTATGGCTACACCTTC. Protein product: CASRKQGDQANYGYTF. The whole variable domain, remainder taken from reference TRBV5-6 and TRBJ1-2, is DAGVTQSPTHLIKTRGQQVTLRCSPKSGHDTVSWYQQALGQGPQFIFQYYEEEERQRGNFPDRFSGHQFPNYSSELNVNALLLGDSALYLCASRKQGDQANYGYTFGSGTRLTVV.

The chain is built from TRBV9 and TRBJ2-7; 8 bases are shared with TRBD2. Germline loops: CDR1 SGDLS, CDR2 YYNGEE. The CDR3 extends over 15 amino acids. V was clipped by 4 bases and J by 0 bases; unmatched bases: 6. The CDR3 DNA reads TGTGCCAGCAGCACCTCTAGCGGGTTCTCCTACGAGCAGTACTTC. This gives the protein CASSTSSGFSYEQYF.

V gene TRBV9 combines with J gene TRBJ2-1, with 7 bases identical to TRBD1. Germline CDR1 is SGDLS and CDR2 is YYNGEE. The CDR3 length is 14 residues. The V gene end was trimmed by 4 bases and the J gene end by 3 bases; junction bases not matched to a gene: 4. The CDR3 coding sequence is TGTGCCAGCAGCATGAGGACAGGCTACAATGAGCAGTTCTTC. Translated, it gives CASSMRTGYNEQFF.